The clone carrying this TCR beta chain was picked up one time. Its target is not known. Mismatch with germline at one junction end may stem from a read error. TCRdb fed the 5' RACE reads into MiXCR, producing one record per CDR3 protein. The table has 1.5 million to 2 million distinct CDR3 sequences, more than 30% seen once. This CDR3 has 12 amino acids. Germline-derived CDR1 and CDR2 are SGHNT and YENEEA. The sample originates from a study of identical twins. The study, taken as a whole, reports: Cross-sectional statistics, not tracking of the same donors, supported the conclusions. Reduced insertions were recorded for abundant cord blood beta clonotypes, with no such pattern in memory repertoires.

There were only healthy Caucasians among the donors. This chain connects TRBV11-3 to TRBJ2-1; no definite D call. The sequence derives from a newborn girl in good health. What was sequenced was cord blood. CDR3 in amino acids: CASSIEYNERFF. The CDR3 nucleotides are TGTGCCAGCAGCATAGAGTACAATGAGCGGTTCTTC. The whole variable domain, filled in from reference TRBV11-3 and TRBJ2-1, reads EAGVVQSPRYKIIEKKQPVAFWCNPISGHNTLYWYLQNLGQGPELLIRYENEEAVDDSQLPKDRFSAERLKGVDSTLKIQPAELGDSAVYLCASSIEYNERFFGPGTRLTVL.